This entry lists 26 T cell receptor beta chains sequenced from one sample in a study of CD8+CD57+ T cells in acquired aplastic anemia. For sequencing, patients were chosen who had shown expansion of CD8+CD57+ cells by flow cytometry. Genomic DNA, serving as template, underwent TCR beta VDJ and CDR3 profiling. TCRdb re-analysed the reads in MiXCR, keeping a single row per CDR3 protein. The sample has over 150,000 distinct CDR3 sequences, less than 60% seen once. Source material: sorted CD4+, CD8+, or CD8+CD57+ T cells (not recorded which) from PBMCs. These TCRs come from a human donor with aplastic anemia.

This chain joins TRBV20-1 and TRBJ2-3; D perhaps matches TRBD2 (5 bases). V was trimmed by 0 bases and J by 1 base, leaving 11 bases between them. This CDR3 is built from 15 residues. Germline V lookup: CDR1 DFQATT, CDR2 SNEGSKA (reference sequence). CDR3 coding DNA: TGCAGTGCTAGAGAGGCGACGCGGGGCACAGATACGCAGTATTTT. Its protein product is CSAREATRGTDTQYF.

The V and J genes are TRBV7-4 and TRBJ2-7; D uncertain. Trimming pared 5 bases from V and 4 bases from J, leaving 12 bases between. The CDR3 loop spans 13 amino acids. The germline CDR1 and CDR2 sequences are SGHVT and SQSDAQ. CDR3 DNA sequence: TGTGCCAGCAGCCAGAGCGCTTCGTACGAGCAGTACTTC. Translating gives CASSQSASYEQYF.

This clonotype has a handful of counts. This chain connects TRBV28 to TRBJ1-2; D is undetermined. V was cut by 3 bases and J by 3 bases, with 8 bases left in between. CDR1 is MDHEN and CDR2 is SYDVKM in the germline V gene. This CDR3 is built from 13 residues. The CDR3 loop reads CASSLGSYYGYTF. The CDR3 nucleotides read TGTGCCAGCAGTTTGGGAAGCTACTATGGCTACACCTTC.

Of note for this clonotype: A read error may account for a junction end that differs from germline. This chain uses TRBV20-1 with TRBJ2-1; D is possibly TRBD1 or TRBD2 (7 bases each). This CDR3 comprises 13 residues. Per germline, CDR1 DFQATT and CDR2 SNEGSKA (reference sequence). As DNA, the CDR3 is TGCAGTGCCAGCGGGACAGAGTACAATGAGCAGTCCTTC. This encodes CSASGTEYNEQSF.

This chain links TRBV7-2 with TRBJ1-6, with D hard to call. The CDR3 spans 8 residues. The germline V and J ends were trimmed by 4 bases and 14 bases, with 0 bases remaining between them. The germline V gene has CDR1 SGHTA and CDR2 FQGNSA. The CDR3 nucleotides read TGTGCCAGCAGCTCCCTCCACTTT. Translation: CASSSLHF.

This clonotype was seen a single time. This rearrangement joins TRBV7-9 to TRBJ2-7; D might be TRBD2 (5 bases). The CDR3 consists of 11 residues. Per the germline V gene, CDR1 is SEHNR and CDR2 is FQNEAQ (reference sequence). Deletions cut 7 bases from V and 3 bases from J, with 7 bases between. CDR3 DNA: TGTGCCAGCACCGAGGGCTACGAGCAGTACTTC. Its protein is CASTEGYEQYF. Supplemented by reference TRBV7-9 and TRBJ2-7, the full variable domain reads DTGVSQNPRHKITKRGQNVTFRCDPISEHNRLYWYRQTLGQGPEFLTYFQNEAQLEKSRLLSDRFSAERPKGSFSTLEIQRTEQGDSAMYLCASTEGYEQYFGPGTRLTVT.

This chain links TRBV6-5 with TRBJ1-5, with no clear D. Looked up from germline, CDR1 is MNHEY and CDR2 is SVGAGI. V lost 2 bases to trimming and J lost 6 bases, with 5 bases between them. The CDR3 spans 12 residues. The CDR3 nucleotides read TGTGCCAGCAGTTACGGGCTTCAGCCCCAGCATTTT. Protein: CASSYGLQPQHF.

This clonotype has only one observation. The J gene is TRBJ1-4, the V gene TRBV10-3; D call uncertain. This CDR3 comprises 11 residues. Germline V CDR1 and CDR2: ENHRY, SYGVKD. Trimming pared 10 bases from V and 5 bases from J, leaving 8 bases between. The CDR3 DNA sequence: TGTGCCACCGCATCGAATGAAAAACTGTTTTTT. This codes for CATASNEKLFF.

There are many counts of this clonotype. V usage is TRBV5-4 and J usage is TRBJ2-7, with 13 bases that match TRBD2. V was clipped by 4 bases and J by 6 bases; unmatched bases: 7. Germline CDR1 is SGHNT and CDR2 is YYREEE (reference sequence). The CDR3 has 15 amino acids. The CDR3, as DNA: TGTGCCAGCAGCCCAGGGACTAGCGGGATCCGCGAGCAGTACTTC. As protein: CASSPGTSGIREQYF.

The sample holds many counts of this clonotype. The CDR3, as DNA: TGTGCCAGCAGTGAAAGACGGAAGGACAGGGTTCGAGATGAGCAGTTCTTC. This gives the protein CASSERRKDRVRDEQFF. The V and J genes are TRBV6-1 and TRBJ2-1; 8 positions agree with TRBD1. With 2 bases clipped from V and 8 bases from J, the junction kept 14 bases outside the gene matches. Germline lookup yields CDR1 MNHNS and CDR2 SASEGT. The CDR3 runs to 17 residues.

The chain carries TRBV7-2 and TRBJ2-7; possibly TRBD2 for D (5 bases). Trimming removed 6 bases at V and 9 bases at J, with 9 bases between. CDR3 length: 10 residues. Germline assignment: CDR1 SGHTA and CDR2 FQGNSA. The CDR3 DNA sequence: TGTGCCAGCAGTTTGGCGGGGCAGTACTTC. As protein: CASSLAGQYF.

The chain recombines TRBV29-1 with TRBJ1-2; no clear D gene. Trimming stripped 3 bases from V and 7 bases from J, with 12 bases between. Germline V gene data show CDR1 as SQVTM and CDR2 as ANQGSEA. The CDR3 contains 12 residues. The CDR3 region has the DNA TGCAGCGTTGAGGGGAACCCGGGTGGCTACACCTTC. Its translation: CSVEGNPGGYTF.

CDR3 loop: CASSGSLAGVSDEQYV. In nucleotides, the CDR3 is TGTGCCAGCAGTGGGTCGTTAGCGGGGGTCAGCGACGAGCAGTACGTC. V usage is TRBV2 and J usage is TRBJ2-7; TRBD2 aligns across 9 bases. The CDR3 is 16 amino acids. V lost 4 bases, J lost 5 bases, and 12 bases stayed unmatched. Germline loops: CDR1 SNHLY, CDR2 FYNNEI.

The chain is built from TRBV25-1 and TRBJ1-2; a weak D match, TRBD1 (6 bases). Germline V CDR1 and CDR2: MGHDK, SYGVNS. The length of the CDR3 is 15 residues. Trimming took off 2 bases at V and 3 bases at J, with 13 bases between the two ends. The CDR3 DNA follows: TGTGCCAGCAGTGAAATCGGGGGGCTCGACTATGGCTACACCTTC. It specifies CASSEIGGLDYGYTF.

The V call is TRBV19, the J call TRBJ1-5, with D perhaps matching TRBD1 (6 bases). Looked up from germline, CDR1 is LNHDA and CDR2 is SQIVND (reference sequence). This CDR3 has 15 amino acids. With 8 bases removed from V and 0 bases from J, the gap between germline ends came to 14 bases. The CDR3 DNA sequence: TGTGCCAGTCGCCTTACAGGGAATAGCAATCAGCCCCAGCATTTT. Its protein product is CASRLTGNSNQPQHF. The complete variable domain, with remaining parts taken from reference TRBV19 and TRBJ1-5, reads DGGITQSPKYLFRKEGQNVTLSCEQNLNHDAMYWYRQDPGQGLRLIYYSQIVNDFQKGDIAEGYSVSREKKESFPLTVTSAQKNPTAFYLCASRLTGNSNQPQHFGDGTRLSIL.

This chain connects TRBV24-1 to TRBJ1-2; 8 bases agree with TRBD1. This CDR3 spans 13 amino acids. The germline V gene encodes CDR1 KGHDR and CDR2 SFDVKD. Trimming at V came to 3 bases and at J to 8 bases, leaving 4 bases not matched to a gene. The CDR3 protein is CATSDRSGGGYTF. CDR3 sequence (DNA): TGTGCCACCAGTGATCGGTCAGGGGGCGGCTACACCTTC.

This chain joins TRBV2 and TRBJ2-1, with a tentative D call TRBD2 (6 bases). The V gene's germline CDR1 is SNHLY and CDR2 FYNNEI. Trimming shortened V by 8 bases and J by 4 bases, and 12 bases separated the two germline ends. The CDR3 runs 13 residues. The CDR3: CASVGTLYNEQFF. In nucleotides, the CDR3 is TGTGCCAGCGTCGGGACTCTATACAATGAGCAGTTCTTC.

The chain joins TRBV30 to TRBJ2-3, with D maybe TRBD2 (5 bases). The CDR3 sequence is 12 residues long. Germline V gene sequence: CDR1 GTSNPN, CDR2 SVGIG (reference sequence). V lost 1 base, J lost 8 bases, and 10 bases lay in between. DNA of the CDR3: TGTGCCTGGAGTGAGAGCCGGGGTACGCAGTATTTT. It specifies CAWSESRGTQYF.

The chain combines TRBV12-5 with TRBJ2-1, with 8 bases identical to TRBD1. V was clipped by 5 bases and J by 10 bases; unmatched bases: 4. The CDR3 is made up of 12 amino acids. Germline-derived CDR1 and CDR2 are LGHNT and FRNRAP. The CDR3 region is CASGAQGGEQFF. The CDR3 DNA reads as TGTGCTAGTGGTGCACAGGGGGGCGAGCAGTTCTTC.

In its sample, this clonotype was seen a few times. The CDR3 loop reads CSASPQFNEKLFF. The CDR3 DNA follows: TGCAGTGCTAGTCCCCAGTTTAATGAAAAACTGTTTTTT. The chain recombines TRBV20-1 with TRBJ1-4; D is ambiguous. Germline loops: CDR1 DFQATT, CDR2 SNEGSKA (reference sequence). The ends were cut back, 3 bases at V and 4 bases at J, with 9 bases in the middle. This CDR3 has 13 amino acids.

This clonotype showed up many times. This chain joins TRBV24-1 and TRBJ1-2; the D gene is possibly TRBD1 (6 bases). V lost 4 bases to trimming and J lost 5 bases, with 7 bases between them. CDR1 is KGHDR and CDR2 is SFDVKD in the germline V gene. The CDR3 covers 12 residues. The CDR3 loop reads CATSERGYGYTF. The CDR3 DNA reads TGTGCCACCAGTGAAAGGGGGTATGGCTACACCTTC.

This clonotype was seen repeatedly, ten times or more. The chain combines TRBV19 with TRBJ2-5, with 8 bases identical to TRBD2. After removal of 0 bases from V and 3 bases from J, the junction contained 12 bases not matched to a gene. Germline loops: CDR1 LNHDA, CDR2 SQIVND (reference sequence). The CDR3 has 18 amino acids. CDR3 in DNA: TGTGCCAGTAGTATAGATCTCTACCGACTAGCGCAGGAAGAGACCCAGTACTTC. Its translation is CASSIDLYRLAQEETQYF.

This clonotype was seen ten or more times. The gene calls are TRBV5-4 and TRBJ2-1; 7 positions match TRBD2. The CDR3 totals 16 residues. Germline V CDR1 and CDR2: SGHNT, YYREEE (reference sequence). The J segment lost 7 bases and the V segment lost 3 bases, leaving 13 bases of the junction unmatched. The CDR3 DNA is TGTGCCAGCAGCTCCCTACAAGCGGGAAAGTCGAATGAGCAGTTCTTC. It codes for CASSSLQAGKSNEQFF.

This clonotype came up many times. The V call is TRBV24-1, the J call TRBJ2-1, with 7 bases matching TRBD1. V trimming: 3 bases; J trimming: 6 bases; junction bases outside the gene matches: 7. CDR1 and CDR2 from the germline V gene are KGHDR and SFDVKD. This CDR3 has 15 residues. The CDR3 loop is CATSDPRGPGNEQFF. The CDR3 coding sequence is TGTGCCACCAGTGATCCGAGGGGGCCGGGCAATGAGCAGTTCTTC.

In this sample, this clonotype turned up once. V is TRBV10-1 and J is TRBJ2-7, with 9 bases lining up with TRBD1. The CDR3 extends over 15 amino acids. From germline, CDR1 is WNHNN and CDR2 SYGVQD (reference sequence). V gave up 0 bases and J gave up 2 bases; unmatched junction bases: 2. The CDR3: CASSESGQGAYEQYF. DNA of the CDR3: TGCGCCAGCAGTGAGTCGGGACAGGGTGCCTACGAGCAGTACTTC.

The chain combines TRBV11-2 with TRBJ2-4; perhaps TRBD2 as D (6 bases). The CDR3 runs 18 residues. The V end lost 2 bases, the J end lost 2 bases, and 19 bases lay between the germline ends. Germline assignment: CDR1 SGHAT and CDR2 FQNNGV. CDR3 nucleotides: TGTGCCAGCAGCTTATTTAGCGGTAGCCCAGGCCCCAAAAACATTCAGTACTTC. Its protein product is CASSLFSGSPGPKNIQYF.